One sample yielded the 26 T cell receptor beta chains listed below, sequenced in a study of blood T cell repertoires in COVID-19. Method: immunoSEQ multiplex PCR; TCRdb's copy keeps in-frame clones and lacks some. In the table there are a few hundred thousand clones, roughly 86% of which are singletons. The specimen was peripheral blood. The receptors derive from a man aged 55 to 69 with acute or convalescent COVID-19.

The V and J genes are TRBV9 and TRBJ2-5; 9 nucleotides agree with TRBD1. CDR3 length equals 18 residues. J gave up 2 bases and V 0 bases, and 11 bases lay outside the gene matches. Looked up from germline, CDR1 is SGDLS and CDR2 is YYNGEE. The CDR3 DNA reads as TGTGCCAGCAGCGTAGCTACGAACAGGGGGCGACTACAAGAGACCCAGTACTTC. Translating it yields CASSVATNRGRLQETQYF. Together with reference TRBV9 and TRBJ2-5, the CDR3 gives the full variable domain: DSGVTQTPKHLITATGQRVTLRCSPRSGDLSVYWYQQSLDQGLQFLIQYYNGEERAKGNILERFSAQQFPDLHSELNLSSLELGDSALYFCASSVATNRGRLQETQYFGPGTRLLVL.

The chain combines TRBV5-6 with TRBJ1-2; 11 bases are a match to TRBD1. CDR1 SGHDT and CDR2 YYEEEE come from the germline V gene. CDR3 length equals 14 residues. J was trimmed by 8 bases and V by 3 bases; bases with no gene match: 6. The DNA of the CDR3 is TGTGCCAGCAGCTCGGCAGGGACAGGGGGAGGCTACACCTTC. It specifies CASSSAGTGGGYTF.

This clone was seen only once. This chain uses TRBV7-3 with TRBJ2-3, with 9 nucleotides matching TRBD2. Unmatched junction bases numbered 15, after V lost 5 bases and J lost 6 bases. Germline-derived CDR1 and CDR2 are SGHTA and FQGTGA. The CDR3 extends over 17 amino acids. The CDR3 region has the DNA TGTGCCAGCAGCCCGGCCTTCGCGGGGGGGCCTGGGGATACGCAGTATTTT. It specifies CASSPAFAGGPGDTQYF.

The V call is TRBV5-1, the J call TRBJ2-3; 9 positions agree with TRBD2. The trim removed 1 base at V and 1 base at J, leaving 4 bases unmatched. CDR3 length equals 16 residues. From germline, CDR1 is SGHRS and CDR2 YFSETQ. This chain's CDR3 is CASSLFERGGTDTQYF. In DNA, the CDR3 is TGCGCCAGCAGCTTGTTCGAGCGGGGGGGCACAGATACGCAGTATTTT.

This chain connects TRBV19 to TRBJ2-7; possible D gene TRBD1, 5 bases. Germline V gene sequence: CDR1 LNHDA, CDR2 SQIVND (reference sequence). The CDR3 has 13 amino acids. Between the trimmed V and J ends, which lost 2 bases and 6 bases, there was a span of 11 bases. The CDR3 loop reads CASSIMSGREQYF. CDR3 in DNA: TGTGCCAGTAGTATAATGTCAGGGCGCGAGCAGTACTTC.

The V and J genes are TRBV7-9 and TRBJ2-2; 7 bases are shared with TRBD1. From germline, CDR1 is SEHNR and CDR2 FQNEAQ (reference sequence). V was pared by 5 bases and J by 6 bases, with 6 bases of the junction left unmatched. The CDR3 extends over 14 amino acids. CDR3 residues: CASSRLGGPGELFF. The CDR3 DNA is TGTGCCAGCAGCCGCCTAGGGGGCCCCGGGGAGCTGTTTTTT.

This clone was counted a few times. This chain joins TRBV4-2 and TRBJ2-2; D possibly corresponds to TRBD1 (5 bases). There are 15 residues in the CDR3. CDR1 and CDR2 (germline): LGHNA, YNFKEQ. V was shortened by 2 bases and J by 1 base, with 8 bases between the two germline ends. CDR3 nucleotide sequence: TGTGCCAGCAGCCAACCGACAGTGAACACCGGGGAGCTGTTTTTT. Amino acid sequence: CASSQPTVNTGELFF.

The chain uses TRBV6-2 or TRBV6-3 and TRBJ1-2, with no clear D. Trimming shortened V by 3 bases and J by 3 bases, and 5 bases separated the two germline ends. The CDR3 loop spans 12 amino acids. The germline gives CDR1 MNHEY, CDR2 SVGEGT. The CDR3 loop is CASSYPDYGYTF. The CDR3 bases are TGTGCCAGCAGTTATCCCGACTATGGCTACACCTTC.

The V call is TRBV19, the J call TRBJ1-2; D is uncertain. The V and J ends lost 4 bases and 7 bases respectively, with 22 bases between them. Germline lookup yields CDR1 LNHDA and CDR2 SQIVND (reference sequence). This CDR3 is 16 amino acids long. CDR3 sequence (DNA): TGTGCCAGTAGTACCGGCCCGACGGGGTCCAAGGGTGGCTACACCTTC. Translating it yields CASSTGPTGSKGGYTF.

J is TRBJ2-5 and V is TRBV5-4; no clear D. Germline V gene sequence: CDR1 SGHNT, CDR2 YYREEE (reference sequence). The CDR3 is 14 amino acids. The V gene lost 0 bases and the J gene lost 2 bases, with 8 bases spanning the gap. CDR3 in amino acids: CASSLDAGQETQYF. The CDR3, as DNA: TGTGCCAGCAGCTTGGATGCAGGACAAGAGACCCAGTACTTC.

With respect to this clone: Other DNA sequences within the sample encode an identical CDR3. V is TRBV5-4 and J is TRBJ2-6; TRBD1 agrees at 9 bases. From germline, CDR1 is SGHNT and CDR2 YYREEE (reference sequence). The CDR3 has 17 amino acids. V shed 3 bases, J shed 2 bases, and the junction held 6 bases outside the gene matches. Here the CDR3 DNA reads TGTGCCAGCAGCTCCCCGGGACAGGGAGCTGGGGCCAACGTCCTGACTTTC. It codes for CASSSPGQGAGANVLTF.

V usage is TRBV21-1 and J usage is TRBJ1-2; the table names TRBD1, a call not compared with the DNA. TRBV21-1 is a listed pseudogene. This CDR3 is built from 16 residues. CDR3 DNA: TGTGCCAGCAGCTCAGGGGGGACAGGGAGTAACTATGGCTACACCTTC. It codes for CASSSGGTGSNYGYTF.

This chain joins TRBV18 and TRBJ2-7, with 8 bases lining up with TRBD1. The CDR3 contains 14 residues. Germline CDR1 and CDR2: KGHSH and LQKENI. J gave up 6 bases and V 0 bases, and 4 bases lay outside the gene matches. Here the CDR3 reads CASSPPTGAGEQYF. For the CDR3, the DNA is TGTGCCAGCTCACCACCGACAGGGGCGGGCGAGCAGTACTTC.

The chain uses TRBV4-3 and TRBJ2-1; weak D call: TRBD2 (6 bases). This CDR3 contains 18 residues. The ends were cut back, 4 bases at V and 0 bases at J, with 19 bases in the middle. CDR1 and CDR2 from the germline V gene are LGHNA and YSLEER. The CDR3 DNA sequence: TGCGCCAGCAGCCTGAACCCCGGGACTCCGAGCTCCTACAATGAGCAGTTCTTC. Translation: CASSLNPGTPSSYNEQFF.

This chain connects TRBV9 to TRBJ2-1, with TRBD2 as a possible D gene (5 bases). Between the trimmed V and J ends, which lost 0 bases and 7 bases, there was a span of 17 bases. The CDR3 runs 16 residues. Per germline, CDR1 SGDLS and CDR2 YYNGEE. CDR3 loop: CASSVASRLYLNEQFF. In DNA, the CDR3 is TGTGCCAGCAGCGTAGCTAGCAGGCTGTACTTGAATGAGCAGTTCTTC.

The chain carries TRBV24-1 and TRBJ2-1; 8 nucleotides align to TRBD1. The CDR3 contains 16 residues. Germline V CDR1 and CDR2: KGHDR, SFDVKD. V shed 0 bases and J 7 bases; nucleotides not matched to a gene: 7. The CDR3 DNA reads TGTGCCACCAGTGATTTGCGGGACAGGCTAATGAATGAGCAGTTCTTC. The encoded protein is CATSDLRDRLMNEQFF.

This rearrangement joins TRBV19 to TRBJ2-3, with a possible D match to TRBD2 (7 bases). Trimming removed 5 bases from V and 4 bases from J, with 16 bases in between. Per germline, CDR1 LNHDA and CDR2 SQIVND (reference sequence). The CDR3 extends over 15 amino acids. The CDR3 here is CASSLAGAGADTQYF. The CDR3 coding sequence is TGTGCCAGTAGTCTGGCAGGGGCGGGGGCAGATACGCAGTATTTT.

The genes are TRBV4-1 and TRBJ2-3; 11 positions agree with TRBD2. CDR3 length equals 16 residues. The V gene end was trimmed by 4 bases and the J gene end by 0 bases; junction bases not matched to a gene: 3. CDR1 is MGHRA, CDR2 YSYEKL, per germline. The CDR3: CASSLSGGESTDTQYF. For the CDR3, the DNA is TGCGCCAGCAGCCTTAGCGGGGGGGAGAGCACAGATACGCAGTATTTT.

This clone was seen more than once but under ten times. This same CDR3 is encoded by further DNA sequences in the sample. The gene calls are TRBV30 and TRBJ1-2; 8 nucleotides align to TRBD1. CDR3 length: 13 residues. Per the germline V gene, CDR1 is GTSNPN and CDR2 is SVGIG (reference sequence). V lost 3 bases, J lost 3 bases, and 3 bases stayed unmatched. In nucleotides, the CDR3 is TGTGCCTGGAGCGACAGGGGAGACTATGGCTACACCTTC. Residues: CAWSDRGDYGYTF.

The CDR3 is CASRPGTGGYVHEQYF. The CDR3 DNA follows: TGTGCCAGCAGGCCTGGGACAGGGGGATATGTCCACGAGCAGTACTTC. The chain joins TRBV2 to TRBJ2-7; 11 bases match TRBD1. The length of the CDR3 is 16 residues. Germline V gives CDR1 SNHLY, CDR2 FYNNEI. Losses at the gene ends were 6 bases for V and 5 bases for J; bases not matched to a gene: 12.

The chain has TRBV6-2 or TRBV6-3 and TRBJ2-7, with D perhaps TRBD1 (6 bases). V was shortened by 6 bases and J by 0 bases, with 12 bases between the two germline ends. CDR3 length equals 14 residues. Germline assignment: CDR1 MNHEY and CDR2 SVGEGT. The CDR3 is CASSLGTPSYEQYF. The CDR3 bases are TGTGCCAGCAGCCTCGGGACACCCTCCTACGAGCAGTACTTC.

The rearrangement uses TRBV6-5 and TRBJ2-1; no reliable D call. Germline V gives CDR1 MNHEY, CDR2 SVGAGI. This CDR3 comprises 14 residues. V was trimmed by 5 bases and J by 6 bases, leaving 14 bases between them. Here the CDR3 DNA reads TGTGCCAGCAGTCCGTTGGCGGCACTCAATGAGCAGTTCTTC. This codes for CASSPLAALNEQFF.

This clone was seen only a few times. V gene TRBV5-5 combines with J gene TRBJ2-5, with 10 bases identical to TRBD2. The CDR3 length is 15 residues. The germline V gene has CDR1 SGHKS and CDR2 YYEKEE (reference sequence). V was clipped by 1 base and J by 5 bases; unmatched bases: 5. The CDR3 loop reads CASSLPSGGGETQYF. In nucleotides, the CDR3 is TGTGCCAGCAGCTTGCCTAGCGGGGGTGGGGAGACCCAGTACTTC.

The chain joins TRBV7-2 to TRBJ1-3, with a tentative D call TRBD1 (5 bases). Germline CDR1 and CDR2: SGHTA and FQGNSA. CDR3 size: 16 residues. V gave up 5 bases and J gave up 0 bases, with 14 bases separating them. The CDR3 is CASSANQGVSGNTIYF. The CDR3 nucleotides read TGTGCCAGCAGCGCTAACCAGGGTGTCTCTGGAAACACCATATATTTT.

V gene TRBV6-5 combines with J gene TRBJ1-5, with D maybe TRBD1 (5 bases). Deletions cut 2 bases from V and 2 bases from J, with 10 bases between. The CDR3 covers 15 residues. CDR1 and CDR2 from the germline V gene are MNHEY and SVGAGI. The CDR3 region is CASSYRGGGNQPQHF. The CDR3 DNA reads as TGTGCCAGCAGTTACAGGGGAGGGGGCAATCAGCCCCAGCATTTT.

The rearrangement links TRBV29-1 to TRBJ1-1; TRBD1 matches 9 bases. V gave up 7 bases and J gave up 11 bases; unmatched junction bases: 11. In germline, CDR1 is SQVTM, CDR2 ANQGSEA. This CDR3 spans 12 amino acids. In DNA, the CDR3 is TGCAGCGCCCTGGACAGGGGACTTACGGCTTTCTTT. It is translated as CSALDRGLTAFF.